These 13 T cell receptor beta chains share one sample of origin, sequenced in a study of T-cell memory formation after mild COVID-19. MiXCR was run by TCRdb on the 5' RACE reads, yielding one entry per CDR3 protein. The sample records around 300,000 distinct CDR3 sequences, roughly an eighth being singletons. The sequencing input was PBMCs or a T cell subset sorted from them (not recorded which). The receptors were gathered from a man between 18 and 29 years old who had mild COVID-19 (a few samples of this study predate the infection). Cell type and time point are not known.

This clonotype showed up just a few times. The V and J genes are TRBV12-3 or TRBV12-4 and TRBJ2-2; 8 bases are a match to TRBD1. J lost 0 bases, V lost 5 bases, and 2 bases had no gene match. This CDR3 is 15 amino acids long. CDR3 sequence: CASSGQGSNTGELFF. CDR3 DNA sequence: TGTGCCAGCAGTGGACAGGGCTCGAACACCGGGGAGCTGTTTTTT.

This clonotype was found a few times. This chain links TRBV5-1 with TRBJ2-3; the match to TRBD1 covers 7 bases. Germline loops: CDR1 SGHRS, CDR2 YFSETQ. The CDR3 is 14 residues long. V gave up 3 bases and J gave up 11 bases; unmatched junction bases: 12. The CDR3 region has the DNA TGCGCCAGCAGCTCCGGACAGGCGGCTTTCGTGCAGTATTTT. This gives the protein CASSSGQAAFVQYF. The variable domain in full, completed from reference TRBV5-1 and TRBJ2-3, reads KAGVTQTPRYLIKTRGQQVTLSCSPISGHRSVSWYQQTPGQGLQFLFEYFSETQRNKGNFPGRFSGRQFSNSRSEMNVSTLELGDSALYLCASSSGQAAFVQYFGPGTRLTVL.

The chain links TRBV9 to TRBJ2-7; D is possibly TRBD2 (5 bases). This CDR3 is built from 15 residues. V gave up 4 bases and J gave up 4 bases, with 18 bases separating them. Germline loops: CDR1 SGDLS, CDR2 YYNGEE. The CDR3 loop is CASSRGVDAPYEQYF. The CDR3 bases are TGTGCCAGCAGCCGGGGAGTAGATGCGCCGTACGAGCAGTACTTC.

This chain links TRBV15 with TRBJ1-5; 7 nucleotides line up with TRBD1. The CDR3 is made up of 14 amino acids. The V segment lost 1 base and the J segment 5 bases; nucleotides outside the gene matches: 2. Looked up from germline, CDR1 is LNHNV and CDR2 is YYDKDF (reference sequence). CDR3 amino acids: CATSRADRDQPQHF. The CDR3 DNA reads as TGTGCCACCAGCAGAGCTGACAGGGATCAGCCCCAGCATTTT.

DNA for the CDR3: TGTGCCAGCAGCTTAGGTTCGGGGGTCTCCTACAATGAGCAGTTCTTC. This translates into CASSLGSGVSYNEQFF. The chain has TRBV7-7 and TRBJ2-1; TRBD2 might be the D (6 bases). CDR1 and CDR2 from the germline V gene are SSHAT and FNYEAQ (reference sequence). CDR3 length: 16 amino acids. With 1 base removed from V and 0 bases from J, the gap between germline ends came to 10 bases.

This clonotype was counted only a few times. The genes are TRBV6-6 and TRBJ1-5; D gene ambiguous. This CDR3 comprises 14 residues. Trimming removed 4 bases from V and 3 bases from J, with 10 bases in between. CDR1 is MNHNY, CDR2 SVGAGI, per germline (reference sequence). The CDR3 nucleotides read TGTGCCAGCAGTTTCCAGGTCCTCAATCAGCCCCAGCATTTT. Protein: CASSFQVLNQPQHF.

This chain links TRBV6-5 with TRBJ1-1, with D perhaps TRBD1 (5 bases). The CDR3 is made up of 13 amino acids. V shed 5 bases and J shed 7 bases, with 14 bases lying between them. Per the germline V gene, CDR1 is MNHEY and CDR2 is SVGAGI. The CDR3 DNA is TGTGCCAGCAGTGCCACGGGTAGGGGTGAAGCTTTCTTT. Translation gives CASSATGRGEAFF.

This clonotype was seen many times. Written as DNA, the CDR3 is TGTGCCAGCAGCCAAGGGACTGCCTACGAGCAGTACTTC. Protein sequence: CASSQGTAYEQYF. This sequence joins TRBV3-1 and TRBJ2-7; D might be TRBD2 (5 bases). Between the trimmed V and J ends, which lost 1 base and 2 bases, there was a span of 6 bases. The CDR3 sequence is 13 residues long. Germline CDR1 and CDR2: LGHDT and YNNKEL (reference sequence).

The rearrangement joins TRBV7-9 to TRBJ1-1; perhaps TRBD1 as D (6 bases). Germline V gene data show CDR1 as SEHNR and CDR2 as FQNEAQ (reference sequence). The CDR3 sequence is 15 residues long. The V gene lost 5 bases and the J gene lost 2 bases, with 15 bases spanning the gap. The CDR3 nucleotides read TGTGCCAGCAGCCCCCGGAGAGGGGGAAACACTGAAGCTTTCTTT. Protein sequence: CASSPRRGGNTEAFF.

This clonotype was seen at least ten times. The CDR3 DNA is TGTGCCAGCAGCAAAGTTCGAGGACGGACGTACGAGCAGTACGTC. Its translation: CASSKVRGRTYEQYV. J is TRBJ2-7 and V is TRBV21-1. TRBV21-1 is listed as a pseudogene. This CDR3 is built from 15 residues.

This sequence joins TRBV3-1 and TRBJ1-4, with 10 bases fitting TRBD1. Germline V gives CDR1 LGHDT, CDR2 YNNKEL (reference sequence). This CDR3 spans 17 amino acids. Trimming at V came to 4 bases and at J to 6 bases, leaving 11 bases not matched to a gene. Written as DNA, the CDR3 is TGTGCCAGCAGCCTCACGACGTTCGGGACAGGGGATGAAAAACTGTTTTTT. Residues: CASSLTTFGTGDEKLFF.

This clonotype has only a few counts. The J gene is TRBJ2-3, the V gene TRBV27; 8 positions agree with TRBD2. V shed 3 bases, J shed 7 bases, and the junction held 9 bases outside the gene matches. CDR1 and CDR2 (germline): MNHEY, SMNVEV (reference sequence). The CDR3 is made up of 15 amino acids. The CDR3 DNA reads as TGTGCCAGCAGTTTCGTACGGGGGGGCGCATATACGCAGTATTTT. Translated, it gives CASSFVRGGAYTQYF.

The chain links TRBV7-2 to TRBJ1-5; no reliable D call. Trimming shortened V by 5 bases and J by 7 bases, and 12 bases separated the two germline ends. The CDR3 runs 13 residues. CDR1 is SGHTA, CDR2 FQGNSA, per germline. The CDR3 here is CASSLRGGQPQHF. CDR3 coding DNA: TGTGCCAGCAGCCTACGGGGTGGCCAGCCCCAGCATTTT.